These 7 T cell receptor beta chains share one sample of origin, sequenced in a study of blood T cell repertoires in COVID-19. Clones were read by immunoSEQ multiplex PCR, and TCRdb kept only the in-frame ones, dropping some. The sample has about 79,000 clones, around nine tenths seen once. Sequencing was done on a sample of peripheral blood. Receptor source: a man between 65 and 80 years old with active or convalescent COVID-19.

The gene calls are TRBV5-6 and TRBJ2-3; 7 bases are shared with TRBD2. CDR3 length: 13 amino acids. V trimming: 2 bases; J trimming: 4 bases; junction bases outside the gene matches: 1. Germline V lookup: CDR1 SGHDT, CDR2 YYEEEE. Here the CDR3 reads CASSFRGADTQYF. In DNA form, the CDR3 reads TGTGCCAGCAGCTTCCGGGGGGCAGATACGCAGTATTTT.

V is TRBV24-1 and J is TRBJ2-3; maybe TRBD1 (5 bases). The length of the CDR3 is 13 residues. Trimming shortened V by 4 bases and J by 6 bases, and 10 bases separated the two germline ends. The germline V gene encodes CDR1 KGHDR and CDR2 SFDVKD. CDR3: CATSEAGRDTQYF. CDR3 nucleotide sequence: TGTGCCACCAGTGAAGCAGGGCGCGATACGCAGTATTTT.

The chain uses TRBV7-9 and TRBJ1-1; D may be TRBD1 (6 bases). Trimming removed 3 bases from V and 4 bases from J, with 12 bases in between. Germline CDR1 reads SEHNR; CDR2 reads FQNEAQ (reference sequence). The CDR3 length is 14 residues. CDR3 bases: TGTGCCAGCAGCTTTTCAGGGGAGGGCACTGAAGCTTTCTTT. This translates into CASSFSGEGTEAFF. Based on the CDR3 plus reference TRBV7-9 and TRBJ1-1, the full variable domain is DTGVSQNPRHKITKRGQNVTFRCDPISEHNRLYWYRQTLGQGPEFLTYFQNEAQLEKSRLLSDRFSAERPKGSFSTLEIQRTEQGDSAMYLCASSFSGEGTEAFFGQGTRLTVV.

The chain couples TRBV27 to TRBJ1-4, with TRBD1 as a possible D gene (6 bases). V lost 8 bases to trimming and J lost 6 bases, with 16 bases between them. The germline V gene encodes CDR1 MNHEY and CDR2 SMNVEV (reference sequence). The length of the CDR3 is 14 residues. The CDR3 DNA sequence: TGTGCCAGCTCCAGACAGGTCTTGGATGAAAAACTGTTTTTT. This encodes CASSRQVLDEKLFF.

The rearrangement links TRBV7-9 to TRBJ1-5, with 9 bases that match TRBD1. The CDR3 consists of 15 residues. Germline CDR1 reads SEHNR; CDR2 reads FQNEAQ (reference sequence). With V trimmed by 5 bases and J by 4 bases, 6 bases remained unmatched. CDR3 sequence (DNA): TGTGCCAGCAGCCAAACAGGGGGCGGGAATCAGCCCCAGCATTTT. The encoded protein is CASSQTGGGNQPQHF. Full variable domain (outside the CDR3, taken from reference TRBV7-9 and TRBJ1-5): DTGVSQNPRHKITKRGQNVTFRCDPISEHNRLYWYRQTLGQGPEFLTYFQNEAQLEKSRLLSDRFSAERPKGSFSTLEIQRTEQGDSAMYLCASSQTGGGNQPQHFGDGTRLSIL.

This chain links TRBV7-9 with TRBJ2-5; TRBD1 agrees at 7 bases. Trimming at V came to 5 bases and at J to 7 bases, leaving 10 bases not matched to a gene. Germline CDR1 reads SEHNR; CDR2 reads FQNEAQ (reference sequence). This CDR3 is built from 14 residues. CDR3 residues: CASSPGTVEGTQYF. In DNA form, the CDR3 reads TGTGCCAGCAGCCCAGGGACAGTCGAAGGGACCCAGTACTTC.

V is TRBV6-5 and J is TRBJ2-7, with D perhaps TRBD1 (6 bases). The CDR3 is 15 amino acids. Germline V gene lookup returns CDR1 MNHEY and CDR2 SVGAGI. Trimming pared 4 bases from V and 4 bases from J, leaving 17 bases between. In DNA form, the CDR3 reads TGTGCCAGCAGTTCCTACCCCAGGGGATCTTACGAGCAGTACTTC. Its protein is CASSSYPRGSYEQYF.